Each of the 18 T cell receptor beta chains below was sequenced from the same sample in a study of cytomegalovirus exposure and HLA in healthy donors. The primer mix had 60 Vbeta and 13 Jbeta primers. Sequencing was performed with immunoSEQ multiplex PCR; in TCRdb, only in-frame clones are kept and a portion is missing. Altogether under 200,000 clones are present, approximately 81% being singletons, with the ten largest covering around 2.5%. The sample comprised PBMCs. These receptors came from a man aged 30 to 45 in good health and CMV-seropositive.

The sample holds a few counts of this clone. The J gene is TRBJ1-1, the V gene TRBV19, with a possible D match to TRBD1 (5 bases). The V and J ends lost 7 bases and 6 bases respectively, with 15 bases between them. Germline values: CDR1 LNHDA, CDR2 SQIVND (reference sequence). The CDR3 runs to 13 residues. The CDR3 here is CASTPNQGSEAFF. In nucleotides, the CDR3 is TGTGCCAGTACTCCCAATCAGGGATCTGAAGCTTTCTTT.

The genes are TRBV19 and TRBJ2-1, with TRBD1 identical over 12 bases. Germline loops: CDR1 LNHDA, CDR2 SQIVND (reference sequence). This CDR3 is 15 amino acids long. The V gene end was trimmed by 6 bases and the J gene end by 3 bases; junction bases not matched to a gene: 3. CDR3 protein: CASRGQGANYNEQFF. CDR3 in DNA: TGTGCCAGTAGGGGACAGGGGGCAAACTACAATGAGCAGTTCTTC.

V is TRBV5-1 and J is TRBJ2-3; 7 bases are a match to TRBD2. J lost 3 bases, V lost 3 bases, and 16 bases had no gene match. CDR3 length: 18 residues. From germline, CDR1 is SGHRS and CDR2 YFSETQ. The CDR3 is CASSSNLGAGVVTDTQYF. DNA for the CDR3: TGCGCCAGCAGCTCAAACCTTGGCGCGGGAGTAGTGACAGATACGCAGTATTTT.

This chain uses TRBV19 with TRBJ1-5; the D gene is possibly TRBD1 (6 bases). The CDR3 sequence is 14 residues long. The V gene lost 7 bases and the J gene lost 6 bases, with 16 bases spanning the gap. Germline V gene lookup returns CDR1 LNHDA and CDR2 SQIVND (reference sequence). Written as DNA, the CDR3 is TGTGCCAGTACCCTAGGACAGTCCGGTCAGCCCCAGCATTTT. Amino acid sequence: CASTLGQSGQPQHF. Looking up the rest from reference TRBV19 and TRBJ1-5 gives the full variable domain: DGGITQSPKYLFRKEGQNVTLSCEQNLNHDAMYWYRQDPGQGLRLIYYSQIVNDFQKGDIAEGYSVSREKKESFPLTVTSAQKNPTAFYLCASTLGQSGQPQHFGDGTRLSIL.

The V and J genes are TRBV7-9 and TRBJ2-3; 12 nucleotides match TRBD2. This CDR3 spans 16 amino acids. Germline lookup yields CDR1 SEHNR and CDR2 FQNEAQ (reference sequence). Losses at the gene ends were 5 bases for V and 5 bases for J; bases not matched to a gene: 8. CDR3 sequence: CASSEGLAGSVDTQYF. CDR3 in DNA: TGTGCCAGCAGCGAAGGACTAGCGGGATCGGTAGATACGCAGTATTTT.

J is TRBJ2-1 and V is TRBV14; 12 positions agree with TRBD2. CDR1 and CDR2 from the germline V gene are SGHDN and FVKESK. The V segment lost 5 bases and the J segment 1 base; nucleotides outside the gene matches: 9. The CDR3 totals 18 residues. Here the CDR3 DNA reads TGTGCCAGCAGCTCTAGCGGGAGGGCCATTTGGTCCTACAATGAGCAGTTCTTC. Protein: CASSSSGRAIWSYNEQFF.

This chain's CDR3 is CASSLDGAVTTEAFF. The CDR3 DNA sequence: TGTGCCAGCAGCCTGGATGGGGCTGTGACCACTGAAGCTTTCTTT. The chain joins TRBV9 to TRBJ1-1; D might be TRBD1 (5 bases). V was trimmed by 4 bases and J by 4 bases, leaving 17 bases between them. This CDR3 contains 15 residues. Looked up from germline, CDR1 is SGDLS and CDR2 is YYNGEE.

The chain employs TRBV6-4 and TRBJ2-1; weak D call: TRBD1 (6 bases). V dropped 6 bases and J dropped 6 bases, with 12 bases sitting between them. The germline CDR1 and CDR2 sequences are MRHNA and SNTAGT. This CDR3 has 13 amino acids. The CDR3 DNA sequence: TGTGCCAGCAGCTCAGGGGTCCGCAATGAGCAGTTCTTC. Its translation is CASSSGVRNEQFF.

As regards this clone: A read error may account for a junction end that differs from germline. The chain recombines TRBV7-9 with TRBJ1-5; D remains unclear. Looked up from germline, CDR1 is SEHNR and CDR2 is FQNEAQ (reference sequence). The CDR3 loop spans 14 amino acids. The CDR3 sequence is CSSSLTTGNQPQHF. Written as DNA, the CDR3 is TGTTCCAGCAGCTTAACAACCGGGAATCAGCCCCAGCATTTT.

The chain is built from TRBV5-4 and TRBJ1-6; D not certain. The V end lost 1 base, the J end lost 10 bases, and 9 bases lay between the germline ends. The CDR3 is 13 amino acids. In germline, CDR1 is SGHNT, CDR2 YYREEE (reference sequence). The CDR3 here is CASSLSPGSPLHF. For the CDR3, the DNA is TGTGCCAGCAGCTTGAGTCCGGGATCACCCCTCCACTTT.

The chain combines TRBV18 with TRBJ2-5, with 8 bases fitting TRBD2. Trimming took 6 bases from V and 2 from J; bases not matched to a gene: 2. CDR1 KGHSH and CDR2 LQKENI come from the germline V gene. The CDR3 totals 13 residues. The CDR3, as DNA: TGTGCCAGCTCGCGGGGGGAGCAAGAGACCCAGTACTTC. Translation gives CASSRGEQETQYF.

The J gene is TRBJ2-7, the V gene TRBV30; D is possibly TRBD2 (5 bases). This CDR3 region has 11 residues. Trimming removed 2 bases at V and 5 bases at J, with 7 bases between. Germline V CDR1 and CDR2: GTSNPN, SVGIG (reference sequence). The CDR3 DNA reads as TGTGCCTGGAGTCAGAGGGACGAGCAGTACTTC. This sequence encodes CAWSQRDEQYF.

The chain joins TRBV5-1 to TRBJ1-4; 12 nucleotides line up with TRBD1. From germline, CDR1 is SGHRS and CDR2 YFSETQ. With 5 bases clipped from V and 3 bases from J, the junction kept 2 bases outside the gene matches. The CDR3 has 15 residues. The DNA for the CDR3 is TGCGCCAGCAGGGGACAGGGGGCAGCTAATGAAAAACTGTTTTTT. Encoded protein: CASRGQGAANEKLFF.

A word on this clone: The same CDR3 also results from other DNA sequences found in this sample. The genes are TRBV27 and TRBJ2-1; 11 bases map to TRBD2. CDR3 size: 14 residues. Germline trimming cut 6 bases from V and 2 bases from J; bases unmatched to any gene: 0. CDR1 is MNHEY and CDR2 is SMNVEV in the germline V gene (reference sequence). The CDR3 sequence: CASRLAGAYNEQFF. CDR3 bases: TGTGCCAGCAGACTAGCGGGAGCCTACAATGAGCAGTTCTTC.

The rearrangement links TRBV5-1 to TRBJ1-2, with TRBD1 matching 8 bases. The CDR3 has 17 amino acids. Germline-derived CDR1 and CDR2 are SGHRS and YFSETQ. V was clipped by 4 bases and J by 6 bases; unmatched bases: 17. CDR3 in amino acids: CASSLEPQGQGGHGYTF. The DNA of the CDR3 is TGCGCCAGCAGCCTAGAACCTCAAGGACAGGGTGGCCATGGCTACACCTTC.

The J gene is TRBJ2-1, the V gene TRBV4-2, with TRBD1 identical over 8 bases. The V and J ends lost 1 base and 5 bases, in that order; junction bases with no gene match: 1. This CDR3 spans 14 amino acids. Germline CDR1 LGHNA, CDR2 YNFKEQ. The CDR3 here is CASSQADRDNEQFF. CDR3 DNA: TGTGCCAGCAGCCAAGCGGACAGGGACAATGAGCAGTTCTTC.

This rearrangement joins TRBV7-2 to TRBJ1-1; tentative D call: TRBD1 (5 bases). Germline assignment: CDR1 SGHTA and CDR2 FQGNSA. Trimming cost V 6 bases and J 3 bases, with 14 bases left between them. The CDR3 covers 14 residues. The CDR3 loop is CASRKGASHTEAFF. In nucleotides, the CDR3 is TGTGCCAGCAGGAAAGGGGCCTCCCACACTGAAGCTTTCTTT.

This chain uses TRBV11-2 with TRBJ2-7; TRBD2 agrees at 14 bases. Germline-derived CDR1 and CDR2 are SGHAT and FQNNGV. Trimming removed 7 bases from V and 5 bases from J; junction bases left unmatched: 4. The CDR3 spans 14 residues. The CDR3 DNA sequence: TGTGCCAGCACCGGGACTAGCGGGAGCAACGAGCAGTACTTC. Protein product: CASTGTSGSNEQYF.